This TCR beta chain was captured by sequencing in a study of T cells in women clearing cervical HPV infection. Looking at the study overall: Cases: HPV16-related CIN3 or worse on histology, a couple of invasive cancers. Regarding the study as a whole: TRBV6-7 abundance was lower in cases than controls (around 0.1% versus 0.15%). CIN3+ cases had significantly higher TCR repertoire richness than controls, but evenness did not differ.

All donors had a single incident cervical HPV16 infection, not prevalent. A remark on this clone: Its matching antigen is unknown. The read falls 3 residues short of the CDR3 end, and the missing part is taken from the germline J gene.

Data came from immunoSEQ multiplex PCR; TCRdb stores just in-frame clones and leaves some out. This table lists some 30,000 clones. The CDR3 length is 12 residues. The V and J ends lost 2 bases and 4 bases respectively, with 4 bases between them. Germline V gene lookup returns CDR1 SGHTA and CDR2 FQGNSA. The rearrangement joins TRBV7-2 to TRBJ2-3, with D hard to call. Sequencing was performed on blood buffy coat. This TCR was recovered from a woman between 18 and 69 years old with a cervical HPV16 infection that either progressed to CIN3+ or cleared (not recorded which). CDR3: CASSLRADTQYF. Incomplete CDR3 DNA: TGTGCCAGCAGCTTACGGGCAGATACG. Together with reference TRBV7-2 and TRBJ2-3, the CDR3 gives the full variable domain: GAGVSQSPSNKVTEKGKDVELRCDPISGHTALYWYRQSLGQGLEFLIYFQGNSAPDKSGLPSDRFSAERTGGSVSTLTIQRTQQEDSAVYLCASSLRADTQYFGPGTRLTVL.